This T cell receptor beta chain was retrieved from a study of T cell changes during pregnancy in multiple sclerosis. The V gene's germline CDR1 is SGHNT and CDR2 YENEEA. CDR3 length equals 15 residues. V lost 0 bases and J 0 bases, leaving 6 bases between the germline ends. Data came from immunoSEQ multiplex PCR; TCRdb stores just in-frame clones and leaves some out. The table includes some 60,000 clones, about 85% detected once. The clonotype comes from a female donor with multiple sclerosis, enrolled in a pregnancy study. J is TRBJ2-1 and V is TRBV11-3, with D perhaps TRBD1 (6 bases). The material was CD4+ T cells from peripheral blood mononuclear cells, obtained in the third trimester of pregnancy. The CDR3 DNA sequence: TGTGCCAGCAGCTTAGAACAGGGCTCCTACAATGAGCAGTTCTTC. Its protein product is CASSLEQGSYNEQFF.